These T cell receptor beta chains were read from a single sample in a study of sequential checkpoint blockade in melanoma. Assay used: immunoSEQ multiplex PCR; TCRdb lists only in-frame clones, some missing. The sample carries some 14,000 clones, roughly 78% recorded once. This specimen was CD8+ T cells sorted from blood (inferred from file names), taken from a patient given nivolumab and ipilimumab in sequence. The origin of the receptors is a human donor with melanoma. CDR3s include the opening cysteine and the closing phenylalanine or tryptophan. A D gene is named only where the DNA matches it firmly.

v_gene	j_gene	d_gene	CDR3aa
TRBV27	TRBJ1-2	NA	CASSGTGHGYTF
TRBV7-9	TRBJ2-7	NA	CASSLVSGTYEQYF
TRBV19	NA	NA	CASTPEGGPGNEQYF
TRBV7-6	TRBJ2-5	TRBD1	CASSPSSSNSGGETQYF
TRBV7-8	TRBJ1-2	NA	CASSLVVRESDYGYTF
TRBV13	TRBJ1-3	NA	CASSLDGGSSGNTIYF
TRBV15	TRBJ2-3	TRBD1	CATSLGQGRLGGQYF
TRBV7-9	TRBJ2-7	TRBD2	CASIQPLAGTYEQYF
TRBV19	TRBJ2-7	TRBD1	CASRGDSYEQYF
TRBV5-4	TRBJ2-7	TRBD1	CASSFPGQGFYEQYF
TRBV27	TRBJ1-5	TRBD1	CASSPGGLYQPQHF
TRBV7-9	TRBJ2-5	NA	CASSPPPEGGVQETQYF
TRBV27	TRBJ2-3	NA	CASSLWLGATDTQYF
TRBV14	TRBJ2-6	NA	CASSQDWGVGANVLTF
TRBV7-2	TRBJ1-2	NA	CASSPRDTEIANYGYTF
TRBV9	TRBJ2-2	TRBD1	CASRQGNTGELFF
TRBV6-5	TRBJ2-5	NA	CASMQLAQETQYF
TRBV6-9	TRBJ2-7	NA	CASTKERTKRTLSYEQYF
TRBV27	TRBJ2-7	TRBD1	CASSPRTGGTYEQYF
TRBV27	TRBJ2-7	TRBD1	CASSSLNRGRAEQYF
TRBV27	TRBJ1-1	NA	CASAQQGYTEAFF
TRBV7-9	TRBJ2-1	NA	CASSLGGGHYNEQFF
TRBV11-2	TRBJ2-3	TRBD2	CASSLGGSSDTQYF
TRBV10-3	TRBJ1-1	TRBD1	CAISEDRAMNTEAFF
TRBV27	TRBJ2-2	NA	CASSPGTGSGELFF
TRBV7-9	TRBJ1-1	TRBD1	CASSTGQASNTEAFF
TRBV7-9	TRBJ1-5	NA	CATIQVDNQPQHF
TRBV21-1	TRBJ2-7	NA	CASSQDSFGLAGNRYYEQYF
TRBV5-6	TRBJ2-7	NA	CASSGGDGGYEQYF
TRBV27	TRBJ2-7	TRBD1	CASSFYGTARYEQYF
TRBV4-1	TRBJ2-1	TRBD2	CASSRTGLAGGPFNNEQFF
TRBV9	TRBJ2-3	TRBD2	CASSVGVSGGTDTQYF
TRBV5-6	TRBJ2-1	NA	CASSAGGGRGEQFF
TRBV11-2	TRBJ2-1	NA	CASSPRQNYNEQFF
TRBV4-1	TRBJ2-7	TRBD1	CASSQPPGQGITYEQYF
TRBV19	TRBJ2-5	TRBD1	CASSPGQGRETQYF
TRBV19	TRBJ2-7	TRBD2	CASSPGGGNEQYF
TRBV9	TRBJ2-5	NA	CASSVGGGGETQYF
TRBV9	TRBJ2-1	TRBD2	CASSVLAGGHEQFF
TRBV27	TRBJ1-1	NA	CATHRGNTEAFF
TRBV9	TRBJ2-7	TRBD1	CASGGTGKREQYF
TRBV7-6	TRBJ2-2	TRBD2	CASSLAAGENTGELFF
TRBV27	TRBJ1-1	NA	CASKGNLNTEAFF